The entry below describes one TCR beta chain. The antigen is unknown. As to treatment: approximately nine-day PBMC culture with coronavirus spike peptide pools or control peptides (ViraFEST assay). Gathering of the CD4+ T cells, from the unexposed donor, took place before the COVID-19 pandemic (2011-2018). PBMCs were cultured at around 1.8 million per well with 8 to 10 IU/ml IL-2 and 8.5 to 10 ug/ml peptide pools. V lost 6 bases and J lost 0; bases outside the gene matches: 4. CDR3 size: 14 residues. From germline, CDR1 is DFQATT and CDR2 SNEGSKA (reference sequence). The data were obtained in a study of vaccination and CD4 T cells after COVID-19. About the research overall: Following dose two, a median around 65 days (range 14 to 241) passed before post-vaccine samples were taken.

Cultured CD4+ T cell DNA was sequenced using the Oncomine TCR Beta short-read assay. Using the QIAamp micro DNA kit, genomic DNA was extracted from the CD4+ T cells that had been cultured. TCRdb fed the PCR reads into MiXCR, producing one record per CDR3 protein. The profile shows around 2,000 distinct CDR3 sequences, roughly 15% of them singletons. The chain employs TRBV20-1 and TRBJ1-4; 7 nucleotides agree with TRBD1. The TCR originated in a human donor in good health. Sequencing was done on a sample of CD4+ T cells from blood, cultured in vitro. In DNA, the CDR3 is TGCAGTGCGCCTCAGGGGGCAACTAATGAAAAACTGTTTTTT. Translation: CSAPQGATNEKLFF.